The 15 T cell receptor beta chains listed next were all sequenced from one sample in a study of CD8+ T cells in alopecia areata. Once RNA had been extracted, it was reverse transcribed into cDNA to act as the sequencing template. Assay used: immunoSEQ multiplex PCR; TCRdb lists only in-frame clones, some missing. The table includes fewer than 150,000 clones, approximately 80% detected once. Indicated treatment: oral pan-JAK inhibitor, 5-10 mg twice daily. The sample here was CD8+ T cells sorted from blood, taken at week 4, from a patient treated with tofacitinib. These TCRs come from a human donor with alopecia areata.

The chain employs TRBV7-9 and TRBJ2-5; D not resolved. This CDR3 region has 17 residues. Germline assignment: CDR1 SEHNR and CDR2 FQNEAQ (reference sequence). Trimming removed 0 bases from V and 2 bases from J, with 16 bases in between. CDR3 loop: CASSLAGLSVWQETQYF. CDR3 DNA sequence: TGTGCCAGCAGCTTAGCCGGGCTCTCGGTGTGGCAAGAGACCCAGTACTTC.

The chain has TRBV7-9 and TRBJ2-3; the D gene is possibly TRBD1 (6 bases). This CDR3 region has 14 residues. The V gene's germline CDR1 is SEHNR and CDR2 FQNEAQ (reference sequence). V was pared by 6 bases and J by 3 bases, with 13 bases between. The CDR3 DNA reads TGTGCCAGCAGACAGACAGGTGGTACAGATACGCAGTATTTT. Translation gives CASRQTGGTDTQYF.

The CDR3 loop is CASSPTDGNTGELFF. CDR3 DNA: TGCGCCAGCAGCCCCACTGACGGGAACACCGGGGAGCTGTTTTTT. This chain joins TRBV4-3 and TRBJ2-2; D remains ambiguous. The V end was cut by 4 bases, the J end by 1 base, with 10 bases between. Germline V gene sequence: CDR1 LGHNA, CDR2 YSLEER. The CDR3 loop spans 15 amino acids.

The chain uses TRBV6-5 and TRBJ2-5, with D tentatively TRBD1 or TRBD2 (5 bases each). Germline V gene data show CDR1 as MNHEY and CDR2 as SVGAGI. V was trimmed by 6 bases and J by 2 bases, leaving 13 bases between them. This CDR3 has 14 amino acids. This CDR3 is CASSSGTAQETQYF. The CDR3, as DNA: TGTGCCAGCAGCTCCGGGACGGCTCAAGAGACCCAGTACTTC.

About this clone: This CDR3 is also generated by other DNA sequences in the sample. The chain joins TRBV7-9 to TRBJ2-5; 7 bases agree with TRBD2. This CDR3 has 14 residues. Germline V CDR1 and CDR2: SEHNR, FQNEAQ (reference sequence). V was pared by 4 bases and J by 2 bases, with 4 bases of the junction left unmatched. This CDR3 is CASSSPGLQETQYF. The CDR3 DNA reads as TGTGCCAGCAGCTCGCCGGGACTACAAGAGACCCAGTACTTC.

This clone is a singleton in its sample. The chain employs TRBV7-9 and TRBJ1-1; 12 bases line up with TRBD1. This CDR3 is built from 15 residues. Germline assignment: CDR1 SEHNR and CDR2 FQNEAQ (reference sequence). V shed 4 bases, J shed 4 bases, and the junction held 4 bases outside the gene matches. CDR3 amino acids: CASSSGQGAFTEAFF. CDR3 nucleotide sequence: TGTGCCAGCAGCTCGGGACAGGGGGCTTTCACTGAAGCTTTCTTT.

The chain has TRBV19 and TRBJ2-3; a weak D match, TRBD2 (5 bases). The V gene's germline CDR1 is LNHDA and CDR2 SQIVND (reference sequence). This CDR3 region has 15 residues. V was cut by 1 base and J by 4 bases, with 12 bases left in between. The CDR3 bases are TGTGCCAGTAGTATAGCGGGAAATGAAGCAGATACGCAGTATTTT. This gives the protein CASSIAGNEADTQYF.

CDR3 DNA: TGTGCCAGCACCTACGGGGTAGGCTACGAGCAGTACTTC. It is translated as CASTYGVGYEQYF. The chain employs TRBV6-5 and TRBJ2-5; TRBD2 might be the D (5 bases). Matching the DNA end better, TRBJ2-7 makes the J call doubtful. The CDR3 covers 13 residues. Germline V gene lookup returns CDR1 MNHEY and CDR2 SVGAGI.

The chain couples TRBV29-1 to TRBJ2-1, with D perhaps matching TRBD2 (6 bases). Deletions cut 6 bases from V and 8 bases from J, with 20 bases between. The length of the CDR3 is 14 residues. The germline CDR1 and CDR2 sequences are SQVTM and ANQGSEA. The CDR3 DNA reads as TGCAGCGTCTTTCGGGATCCGCGGGGCTATGAGCAGTTCTTC. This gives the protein CSVFRDPRGYEQFF.

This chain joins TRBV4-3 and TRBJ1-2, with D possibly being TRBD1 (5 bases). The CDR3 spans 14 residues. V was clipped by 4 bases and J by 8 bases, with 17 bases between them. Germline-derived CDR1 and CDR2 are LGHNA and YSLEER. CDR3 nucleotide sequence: TGCGCCAGCAGCCGCCAAGGGTCGGGGGACGGCTACACCTTC. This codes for CASSRQGSGDGYTF.

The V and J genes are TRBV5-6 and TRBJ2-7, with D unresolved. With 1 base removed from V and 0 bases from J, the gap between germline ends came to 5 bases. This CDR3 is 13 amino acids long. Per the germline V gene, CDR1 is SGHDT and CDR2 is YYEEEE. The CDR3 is CASSLFNSYEQYF. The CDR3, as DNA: TGTGCCAGCAGCTTGTTTAACTCCTACGAGCAGTACTTC. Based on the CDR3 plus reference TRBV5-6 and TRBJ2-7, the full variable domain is DAGVTQSPTHLIKTRGQQVTLRCSPKSGHDTVSWYQQALGQGPQFIFQYYEEEERQRGNFPDRFSGHQFPNYSSELNVNALLLGDSALYLCASSLFNSYEQYFGPGTRLTVT.

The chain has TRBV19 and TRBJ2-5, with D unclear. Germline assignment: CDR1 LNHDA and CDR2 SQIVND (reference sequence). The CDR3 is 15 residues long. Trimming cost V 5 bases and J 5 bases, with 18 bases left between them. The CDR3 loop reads CASSRPTAPEETQYF. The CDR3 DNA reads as TGTGCCAGTAGTCGGCCGACGGCCCCGGAGGAGACCCAGTACTTC.

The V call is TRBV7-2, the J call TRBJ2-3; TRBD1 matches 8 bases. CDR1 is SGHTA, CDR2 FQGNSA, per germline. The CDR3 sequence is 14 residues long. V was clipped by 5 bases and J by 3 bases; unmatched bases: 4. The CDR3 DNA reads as TGTGCCAGCAGCCTCGGACAGGGAACAGATACGCAGTATTTT. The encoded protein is CASSLGQGTDTQYF.

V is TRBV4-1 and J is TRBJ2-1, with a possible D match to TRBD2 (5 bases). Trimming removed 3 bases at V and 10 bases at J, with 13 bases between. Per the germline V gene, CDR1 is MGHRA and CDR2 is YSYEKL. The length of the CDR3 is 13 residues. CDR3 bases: TGCGCCAGCAGCCAGGGCAGCGGTCAGGAGCAGTTCTTC. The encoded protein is CASSQGSGQEQFF.

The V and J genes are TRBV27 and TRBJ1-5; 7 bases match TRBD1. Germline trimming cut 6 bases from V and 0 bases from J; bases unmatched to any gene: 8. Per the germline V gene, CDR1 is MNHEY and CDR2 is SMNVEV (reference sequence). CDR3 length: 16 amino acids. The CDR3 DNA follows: TGTGCCAGCAGAACGACTTGGGACAGTAGCAATCAGCCCCAGCATTTT. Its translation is CASRTTWDSSNQPQHF.